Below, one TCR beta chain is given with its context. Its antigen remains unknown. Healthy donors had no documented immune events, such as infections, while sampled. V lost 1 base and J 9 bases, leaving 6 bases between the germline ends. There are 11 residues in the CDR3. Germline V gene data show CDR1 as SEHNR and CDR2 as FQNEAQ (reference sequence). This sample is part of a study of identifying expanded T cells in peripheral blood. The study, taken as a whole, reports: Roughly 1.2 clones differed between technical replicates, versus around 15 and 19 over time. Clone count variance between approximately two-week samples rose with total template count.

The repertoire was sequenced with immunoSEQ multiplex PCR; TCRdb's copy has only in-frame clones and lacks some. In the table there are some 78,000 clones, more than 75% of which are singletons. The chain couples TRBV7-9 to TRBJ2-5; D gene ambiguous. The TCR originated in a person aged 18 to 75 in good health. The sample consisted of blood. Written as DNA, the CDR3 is TGTGCCAGCAGCTTAGTTGGTCCCCAGTACTTC. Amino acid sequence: CASSLVGPQYF. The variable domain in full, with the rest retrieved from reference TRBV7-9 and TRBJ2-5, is DTGVSQNPRHKITKRGQNVTFRCDPISEHNRLYWYRQTLGQGPEFLTYFQNEAQLEKSRLLSDRFSAERPKGSFSTLEIQRTEQGDSAMYLCASSLVGPQYFGPGTRLLVL.